This T cell receptor beta chain was recorded in a study of cytomegalovirus exposure and HLA in healthy donors. The CDR3 totals 12 residues. The ends were cut back, 5 bases at V and 4 bases at J, with 6 bases in the middle. The V gene's germline CDR1 is SGHNT and CDR2 YENEEA. The primer mix had 60 Vbeta and 13 Jbeta primers. Clones were read by immunoSEQ multiplex PCR, and TCRdb kept only the in-frame ones, dropping some. The sample yields around 160,000 clones, over 75% seen once. The chain links TRBV11-3 to TRBJ2-1; D remains unclear. Sequenced material: PBMCs. This clonotype was obtained from a human donor in good health. The CDR3 loop reads CASSQNYNEQFF. The CDR3 DNA reads TGTGCCAGCAGCCAGAATTACAATGAGCAGTTCTTC.